These T cell receptor beta chains were read from a single sample in a study of response to subunit inactivated influenza vaccine. TCRdb called the RT-PCR reads again in MiXCR, with one record for every CDR3 protein. The data show hundreds of thousands of distinct CDR3 sequences, 7.6% seen once. The sequencing used PBMCs from blood, collected 23 to 25 months after vaccination. These receptor sequences come from a man between 50 and 75 years old who received an inactivated influenza vaccine. The CDR3 runs from the conserved cysteine through the conserved F or W. Fields, in order: V gene, J gene, D gene, clone size, CDR3 protein, CDR3 DNA. The D gene is left open where the match is weak. Clone size is shown for a subset of rows, as once, few, many or a class of expanded clone.

V gene: TRBV7-3
J gene: TRBJ2-3
D gene: TRBD2
clone size: -
CDR3 protein: CASSFTGGDTQYF
CDR3 DNA: TGTGCCAGCAGCTTTACCGGGGGGGATACGCAGTATTTT

V gene: TRBV12-3/TRBV12-4
J gene: TRBJ2-1
D gene: -
clone size: few
CDR3 protein: CASSPRGGVLSYNEQFF
CDR3 DNA: TGTGCCAGCAGTCCGCGGGGCGGAGTTCTTTCCTACAATGAGCAGTTCTTC

V gene: TRBV6-1
J gene: TRBJ2-3
D gene: TRBD2
clone size: -
CDR3 protein: CASSPYSGGANTQYF
CDR3 DNA: TGTGCCAGCAGTCCCTATAGCGGGGGGGCGAATACGCAGTATTTT

V gene: TRBV30
J gene: TRBJ2-1
D gene: TRBD2
clone size: many
CDR3 protein: CAWKLGGYEQFF
CDR3 DNA: TGTGCCTGGAAACTGGGGGGGTATGAGCAGTTCTTC

V gene: TRBV3-1
J gene: TRBJ2-7
D gene: -
clone size: -
CDR3 protein: CASSQGGAAYEQYF
CDR3 DNA: TGTGCCAGCAGCCAAGGCGGGGCTGCCTACGAGCAGTACTTC

V gene: TRBV5-1
J gene: TRBJ2-3
D gene: TRBD2
clone size: many
CDR3 protein: CASSLVASGSTDTQYF
CDR3 DNA: TGCGCCAGCAGCTTGGTGGCTAGCGGGAGCACAGATACGCAGTATTTT

V gene: TRBV28
J gene: TRBJ1-2
D gene: TRBD1
clone size: many
CDR3 protein: CASSPPQTGDYGYTF
CDR3 DNA: TGTGCCAGCAGCCCCCCCCAGACAGGGGACTATGGCTACACCTTC

V gene: TRBV5-1
J gene: TRBJ1-1
D gene: -
clone size: -
CDR3 protein: CASSQRAGPGTEAFF
CDR3 DNA: TGCGCCAGCAGCCAGCGGGCAGGGCCGGGAACTGAAGCTTTCTTT

V gene: TRBV20-1
J gene: TRBJ2-3
D gene: -
clone size: -
CDR3 protein: CSATVGGTDNTQYF
CDR3 DNA: TGCAGTGCCACCGTCGGGGGGACAGACAATACGCAGTATTTT

V gene: TRBV7-9
J gene: TRBJ2-3
D gene: -
clone size: few
CDR3 protein: CASSLVIEGPDTQYF
CDR3 DNA: TGTGCCAGCAGCTTAGTAATTGAGGGGCCAGATACGCAGTATTTT

V gene: TRBV7-9
J gene: TRBJ2-1
D gene: TRBD1
clone size: -
CDR3 protein: CASSFGQAKYNEQFF
CDR3 DNA: TGTGCCAGCAGCTTCGGACAGGCCAAATACAATGAGCAGTTCTTC

V gene: TRBV7-9
J gene: TRBJ2-5
D gene: -
clone size: few
CDR3 protein: CASSPGTDWRETQYF
CDR3 DNA: TGTGCCAGCAGCCCGGGCACAGATTGGAGAGAGACCCAGTACTTC

V gene: TRBV5-5
J gene: TRBJ1-1
D gene: -
clone size: few
CDR3 protein: CASSFNGESEAFF
CDR3 DNA: TGTGCCAGCAGCTTTAACGGGGAATCGGAAGCTTTCTTT

V gene: TRBV12-3/TRBV12-4
J gene: TRBJ1-1
D gene: -
clone size: few
CDR3 protein: CASRSNLNTEAFF
CDR3 DNA: TGTGCCAGCAGGTCGAATTTGAACACTGAAGCTTTCTTT

V gene: TRBV6-2/TRBV6-3
J gene: TRBJ1-5
D gene: TRBD1
clone size: -
CDR3 protein: CASSYETGRVNQPQHF
CDR3 DNA: TGTGCCAGCAGTTACGAGACAGGGAGGGTCAATCAGCCCCAGCATTTT

V gene: TRBV10-3
J gene: TRBJ2-1
D gene: -
clone size: few
CDR3 protein: CASFSDRYNEQFF
CDR3 DNA: TGTGCCTCCTTCTCGGACAGATACAATGAGCAGTTCTTC

V gene: TRBV25-1
J gene: TRBJ1-1
D gene: -
clone size: few
CDR3 protein: CASSGPGGGGTEAFF
CDR3 DNA: TGTGCCAGCAGTGGACCTGGGGGTGGGGGCACTGAAGCTTTCTTT

V gene: TRBV4-2
J gene: TRBJ1-2
D gene: -
clone size: many
CDR3 protein: CASSQDWGGQEGYTF
CDR3 DNA: TGTGCCAGCAGCCAAGATTGGGGGGGGCAGGAAGGCTACACCTTC

V gene: TRBV10-3
J gene: TRBJ2-7
D gene: -
clone size: many
CDR3 protein: CAISESVRGAYEQYF
CDR3 DNA: TGTGCCATCAGTGAGTCAGTCAGGGGGGCCTACGAGCAGTACTTC

V gene: TRBV7-2
J gene: TRBJ2-5
D gene: -
clone size: many
CDR3 protein: CASSLRRQNQETQYF
CDR3 DNA: TGTGCCAGCAGCTTACGTAGACAGAATCAAGAGACCCAGTACTTC

V gene: TRBV12-3/TRBV12-4
J gene: TRBJ2-1
D gene: -
clone size: many
CDR3 protein: CASSSRDLLLQFF
CDR3 DNA: TGTGCCAGCAGTTCCCGGGACCTCCTGCTCCAGTTCTTC

V gene: TRBV12-3/TRBV12-4
J gene: TRBJ2-3
D gene: TRBD2
clone size: few
CDR3 protein: CASSLMASGRQDTQYF
CDR3 DNA: TGTGCCAGCAGTTTAATGGCTAGCGGGAGACAAGATACGCAGTATTTT

V gene: TRBV12-3/TRBV12-4
J gene: TRBJ2-1
D gene: TRBD2
clone size: few
CDR3 protein: CASSRAGTSGHNEQFF
CDR3 DNA: TGTGCCAGCAGCAGAGCCGGGACTAGCGGTCACAATGAGCAGTTCTTC

V gene: TRBV7-9
J gene: TRBJ1-2
D gene: -
clone size: -
CDR3 protein: CASSLVTASYGYTF
CDR3 DNA: TGTGCCAGCAGCTTAGTTACAGCCAGCTATGGCTACACCTTC

V gene: TRBV29-1
J gene: TRBJ2-7
D gene: -
clone size: few
CDR3 protein: CSVGAGEHEQYF
CDR3 DNA: TGCAGCGTTGGCGCAGGGGAACACGAGCAGTACTTC

V gene: TRBV5-6
J gene: TRBJ2-2
D gene: -
clone size: few
CDR3 protein: CASSFSLMGELFF
CDR3 DNA: TGTGCCAGCAGCTTTTCCTTAATGGGGGAGCTGTTTTTT

V gene: TRBV7-6
J gene: TRBJ2-1
D gene: -
clone size: many
CDR3 protein: CASSWSSYNEQFF
CDR3 DNA: TGTGCCAGCAGCTGGAGCTCCTACAATGAGCAGTTCTTC

V gene: TRBV4-1
J gene: TRBJ2-3
D gene: TRBD1
clone size: few
CDR3 protein: CASSQAPQGHGADTQYF
CDR3 DNA: TGCGCCAGCAGCCAGGCTCCACAGGGGCACGGGGCAGATACGCAGTATTTT

V gene: TRBV12-3/TRBV12-4
J gene: TRBJ2-2
D gene: TRBD2
clone size: many
CDR3 protein: CASRKAGGPNGELFF
CDR3 DNA: TGTGCCAGCAGGAAAGCGGGAGGGCCGAACGGGGAGCTGTTTTTT

V gene: TRBV29-1
J gene: TRBJ1-1
D gene: -
clone size: -
CDR3 protein: CSSEAGLNTEAFF
CDR3 DNA: TGCAGCTCCGAGGCGGGGTTGAACACTGAAGCTTTCTTT

V gene: TRBV28
J gene: TRBJ2-2
D gene: TRBD2
clone size: few
CDR3 protein: CASSDGLAGPGSGELFF
CDR3 DNA: TGTGCCAGCAGTGACGGACTAGCGGGACCTGGGTCCGGGGAGCTGTTTTTT

V gene: TRBV6-5
J gene: TRBJ1-6
D gene: -
clone size: few
CDR3 protein: CASSYSIPGRGSNSPLHF
CDR3 DNA: TGTGCCAGCAGTTACTCGATCCCAGGGCGCGGGTCCAATTCACCCCTCCACTTT

V gene: TRBV7-9
J gene: TRBJ1-1
D gene: -
clone size: many
CDR3 protein: CASSLDGLTNTEAFF
CDR3 DNA: TGTGCCAGCAGCTTAGACGGACTTACGAACACTGAAGCTTTCTTT

V gene: TRBV5-1
J gene: TRBJ2-2
D gene: -
clone size: few
CDR3 protein: CASSSEVNTGELFF
CDR3 DNA: TGCGCCAGCAGCTCGGAGGTGAACACCGGGGAGCTGTTTTTT

V gene: TRBV7-9
J gene: TRBJ1-3
D gene: TRBD1
clone size: few
CDR3 protein: CASSSDRGPGNTIYF
CDR3 DNA: TGTGCCAGCAGTTCGGACAGGGGCCCTGGAAACACCATATATTTT

V gene: TRBV6-2/TRBV6-3
J gene: TRBJ2-1
D gene: -
clone size: few
CDR3 protein: CASVLGAGLINEQFF
CDR3 DNA: TGTGCCAGCGTCCTGGGGGCGGGACTCATCAATGAGCAGTTCTTC

V gene: TRBV5-1
J gene: TRBJ1-1
D gene: TRBD1
clone size: few
CDR3 protein: CASSLLGQGNTEAFF
CDR3 DNA: TGCGCCAGCAGCCTGTTGGGACAGGGGAACACTGAAGCTTTCTTT

V gene: TRBV6-2/TRBV6-3
J gene: TRBJ2-3
D gene: TRBD2
clone size: -
CDR3 protein: CASSSGLALTDTQYF
CDR3 DNA: TGTGCCAGCAGTTCCGGACTAGCGCTTACAGATACGCAGTATTTT

V gene: TRBV20-1
J gene: TRBJ2-1
D gene: TRBD2
clone size: once
CDR3 protein: CSARDRGSLLWTSSYNEQFF
CDR3 DNA: TGCAGTGCTAGAGATAGGGGTTCCCTGTTGTGGACTAGCTCCTACAATGAGCAGTTCTTC

V gene: TRBV20-1
J gene: TRBJ1-1
D gene: -
clone size: many
CDR3 protein: CSASPQNTEAFF
CDR3 DNA: TGCAGTGCTAGCCCGCAGAACACTGAAGCTTTCTTT

V gene: TRBV5-1
J gene: TRBJ2-1
D gene: TRBD2
clone size: -
CDR3 protein: CASSLVSGPYNEQFF
CDR3 DNA: TGCGCCAGCAGCTTGGTTAGCGGGCCATACAATGAGCAGTTCTTC

V gene: TRBV18
J gene: TRBJ2-1
D gene: TRBD2
clone size: few
CDR3 protein: CASSPPSRTSGVSYNEQFF
CDR3 DNA: TGTGCCAGCTCACCACCGTCTCGGACTAGCGGGGTCTCCTACAATGAGCAGTTCTTC

V gene: TRBV20-1
J gene: TRBJ2-1
D gene: TRBD2
clone size: -
CDR3 protein: CSAPLRGGGRGYNEQFF
CDR3 DNA: TGCAGTGCTCCCCTACGGGGTGGCGGGAGAGGGTACAATGAGCAGTTCTTC

V gene: TRBV12-3/TRBV12-4
J gene: TRBJ2-7
D gene: TRBD1
clone size: few
CDR3 protein: CASSSGQGARYEQYF
CDR3 DNA: TGTGCCAGCAGCTCGGGACAGGGGGCCCGGTACGAGCAGTACTTC

V gene: TRBV6-1
J gene: TRBJ1-2
D gene: -
clone size: few
CDR3 protein: CASTPAANYGYTF
CDR3 DNA: TGTGCCAGCACCCCGGCAGCTAACTATGGCTACACCTTC

V gene: TRBV15
J gene: TRBJ2-1
D gene: -
clone size: many
CDR3 protein: CATSRDSREQFF
CDR3 DNA: TGTGCCACCAGCAGAGATTCCCGTGAGCAGTTCTTC

V gene: TRBV20-1
J gene: TRBJ1-6
D gene: -
clone size: few
CDR3 protein: CSASEQGISYNSPLHF
CDR3 DNA: TGCAGTGCTAGTGAGCAGGGTATCTCCTATAATTCACCCCTCCACTTT

V gene: TRBV18
J gene: TRBJ2-7
D gene: -
clone size: few
CDR3 protein: CASSPLALPAYEQYF
CDR3 DNA: TGTGCCAGCTCACCACTAGCGTTACCAGCCTACGAGCAGTACTTC

V gene: TRBV12-3/TRBV12-4
J gene: TRBJ2-7
D gene: -
clone size: once
CDR3 protein: CASTSGTQTYEQYF
CDR3 DNA: TGTGCCAGCACCTCCGGGACCCAAACCTACGAGCAGTACTTC

V gene: TRBV12-3/TRBV12-4
J gene: TRBJ2-3
D gene: TRBD1
clone size: few
CDR3 protein: CASSLVDRAQDTQYF
CDR3 DNA: TGTGCCAGCAGCCTAGTGGACAGGGCTCAGGATACGCAGTATTTT

V gene: TRBV20-1
J gene: TRBJ2-1
D gene: -
clone size: many
CDR3 protein: CSARSGTTYNEQFF
CDR3 DNA: TGCAGTGCCAGATCCGGGACCACCTACAATGAGCAGTTCTTC

V gene: TRBV9
J gene: TRBJ2-3
D gene: -
clone size: -
CDR3 protein: CAGSDSFTDTQYF
CDR3 DNA: TGTGCCGGCAGCGACAGTTTCACAGATACGCAGTATTTT

V gene: TRBV5-5
J gene: TRBJ2-5
D gene: -
clone size: many
CDR3 protein: CASSPGGVIIETQYF
CDR3 DNA: TGTGCCAGCAGCCCCGGCGGGGTTATAATTGAGACCCAGTACTTC

V gene: TRBV10-3
J gene: TRBJ2-1
D gene: TRBD2
clone size: few
CDR3 protein: CAIGLAGNNEQFF
CDR3 DNA: TGTGCCATCGGGTTAGCGGGGAACAATGAGCAGTTCTTC

V gene: TRBV14
J gene: TRBJ2-3
D gene: TRBD2
clone size: -
CDR3 protein: CASSPRSSGVQDTQYF
CDR3 DNA: TGTGCCAGCAGCCCTCGCTCTAGCGGGGTCCAAGATACGCAGTATTTT